Given below is one TCR beta chain in context. The target antigen is unknown. The germline CDR1 and CDR2 sequences are MRHNA and SNTAGT. The CDR3 is made up of 13 amino acids. V lost 3 bases and J 4 bases, leaving 4 bases between the germline ends. This record comes from a study of response to subunit inactivated influenza vaccine. TCRdb redid the calling of the RT-PCR reads with MiXCR, one entry per CDR3 protein. The table has around 530,000 distinct CDR3 sequences, 12% seen once. Study findings and constraints: T cells newly recruited by each seasonal influenza vaccination are few, the authors suggested.

This clonotype was obtained from a man between 45 and 60 years old who received an inactivated influenza vaccine. This specimen was PBMCs from blood, taken on the day of vaccination. The chain employs TRBV6-4 and TRBJ1-6; D is uncertain. As DNA, the CDR3 is TGTGCCAGCAGTGAAGATTATAATTCACCCCTCCACTTT. The encoded protein is CASSEDYNSPLHF.